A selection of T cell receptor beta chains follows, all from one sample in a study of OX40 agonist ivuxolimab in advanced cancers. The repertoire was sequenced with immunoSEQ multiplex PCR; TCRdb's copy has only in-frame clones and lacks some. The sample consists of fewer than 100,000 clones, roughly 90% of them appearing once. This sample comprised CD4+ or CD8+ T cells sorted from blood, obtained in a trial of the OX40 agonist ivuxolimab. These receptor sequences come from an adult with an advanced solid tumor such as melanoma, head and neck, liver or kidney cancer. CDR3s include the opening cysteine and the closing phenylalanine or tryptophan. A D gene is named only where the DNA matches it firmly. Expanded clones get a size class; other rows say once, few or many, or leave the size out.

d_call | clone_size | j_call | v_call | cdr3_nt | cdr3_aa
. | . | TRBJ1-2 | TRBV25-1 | TGTGCCAGCAGTGAAGGACAGACCTATGGCTACACCTTC | CASSEGQTYGYTF
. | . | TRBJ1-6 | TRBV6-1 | TGTGCCAGCAGTGAAAGAAGGCCTTATTCACCCCTCCACTTT | CASSERRPYSPLHF
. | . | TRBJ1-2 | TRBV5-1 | TGCGCCAGCAGCTTGGTGATCGACTATGGCTACACCTTC | CASSLVIDYGYTF
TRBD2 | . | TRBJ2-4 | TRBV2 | TGTGCCAGCAGTGAGGGACTAGCTAGTGGTGTGGACATTCAGTACTTC | CASSEGLASGVDIQYF
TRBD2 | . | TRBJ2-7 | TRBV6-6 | TGTGCCAGCAAATCTAGCGGGAGCGAATACGAGCAGTACTTC | CASKSSGSEYEQYF
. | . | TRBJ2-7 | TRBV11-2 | TGTGCCAGCAGCTTAGATCTGAGGAGGCAGTACTTC | CASSLDLRRQYF
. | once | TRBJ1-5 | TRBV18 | TGTGCCAGCTCACCTCACGTTACGGGAGTGGAGCCCCAGCATTTT | CASSPHVTGVEPQHF
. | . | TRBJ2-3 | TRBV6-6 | TGTGCCAGCAGCAAAGGGACCTCTAGCACAGATACGCAGTATTTT | CASSKGTSSTDTQYF
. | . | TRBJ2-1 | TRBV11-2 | TGTGCCAGCAGCTTAGATTCACGGATCAATGAGCAGTTCTTC | CASSLDSRINEQFF
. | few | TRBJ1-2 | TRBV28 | TGTGCCAGCAGTGTTGGGGGGGCCTATGGCTACACCTTC | CASSVGGAYGYTF
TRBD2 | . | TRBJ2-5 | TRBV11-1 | TGTGCCAGCAGCGCCGTAGCGGGGAGGGGGACCCAGTACTTC | CASSAVAGRGTQYF
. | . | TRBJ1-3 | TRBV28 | TGTGCCAGCCAAGGACGGGGAAACACCATATATTTT | CASQGRGNTIYF
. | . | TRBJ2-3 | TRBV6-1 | TGTGCCAGCAGTTTCCGGGACCACCTCGATACGCAGTATTTT | CASSFRDHLDTQYF
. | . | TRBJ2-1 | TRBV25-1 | TGTGCCAGCAGTTCTACCGACGGGTCGGCTTACAATGAGCAGTTCTTC | CASSSTDGSAYNEQFF
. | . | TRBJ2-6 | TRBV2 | TGTGCCAGCAGTGAAAGGTCAGGTAGCGTCCTGACTTTC | CASSERSGSVLTF
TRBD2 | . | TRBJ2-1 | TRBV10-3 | TGTGCCATCAGAGGGACTAGCGGGAGGGGTCCGAATGAGCAGTTCTTC | CAIRGTSGRGPNEQFF
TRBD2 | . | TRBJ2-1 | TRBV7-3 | TGTGCCAGCAGCTCGGACGGAGGGACTACCTACAATGAGCAGTTCTTC | CASSSDGGTTYNEQFF
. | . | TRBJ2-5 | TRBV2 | TGTGCCAGCAGTACAATGGCGGGCGGGGAAAACCAAGAGACCCAGTACTTC | CASSTMAGGENQETQYF
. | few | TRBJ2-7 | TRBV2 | TGTGCCAGCAGTGGTCCTAACAAGGGGTCCTACGAGCAGTACTTC | CASSGPNKGSYEQYF
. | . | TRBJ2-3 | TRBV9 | TGTGCCAGCTCCTCGAGCACAGATACGCAGTATTTT | CASSSSTDTQYF
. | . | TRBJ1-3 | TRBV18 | TGTGCCAGCTCACAGCAGGGGATCTCTGGAAACACCATATATTTT | CASSQQGISGNTIYF
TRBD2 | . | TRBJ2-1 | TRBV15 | TGTGCCACCAGCAGAGAGGGCGCGGCTAGCGGGAGGCCCTCCTACAATGAGCAGTTCTTC | CATSREGAASGRPSYNEQFF
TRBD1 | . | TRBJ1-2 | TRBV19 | TGTGCCAGTAGTATCCACAGGGGAAGGGACTATGGCTACACCTTC | CASSIHRGRDYGYTF
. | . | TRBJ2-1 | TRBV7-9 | TGTGCCAGCACGGTGGCGGCTTCCTACAATGAGCAGTTCTTC | CASTVAASYNEQFF
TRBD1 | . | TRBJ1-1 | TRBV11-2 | TGTGCCAGCAGCTTAACGGGGGAACAGGGGACTGAAGCTTTCTTT | CASSLTGEQGTEAFF
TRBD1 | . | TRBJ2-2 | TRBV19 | TGTGCCAGTAGTATAGACTACAGGGGGCATGGGGAGCTGTTTTTT | CASSIDYRGHGELFF
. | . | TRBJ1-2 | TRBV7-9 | TGTGCCAGCAGCTTAGCCGGCCAGCTTTGGGGCTACACCTTC | CASSLAGQLWGYTF
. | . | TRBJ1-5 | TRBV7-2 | TGTGCCAGCAGCTTGACAGCGCGGGGGCCCCAGCATTTT | CASSLTARGPQHF
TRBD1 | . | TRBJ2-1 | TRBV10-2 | TGCGCCAGCAGATCTACAGGGGCCCGGGCCGGCGAGCAGTTCTTC | CASRSTGARAGEQFF
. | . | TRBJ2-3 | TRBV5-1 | TGCGCCAGCAGTGGGGCAGGCAAGCCAGATACGCAGTATTTT | CASSGAGKPDTQYF
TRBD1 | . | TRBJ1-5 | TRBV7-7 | TGTGCTAGCAGCTTAGGTAAGGGGACAGGGCATCAGCCCCAGCATTTT | CASSLGKGTGHQPQHF
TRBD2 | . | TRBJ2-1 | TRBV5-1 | TGCGCCAGCAGTCTCCTCCGGGCGGGGGACAATGAGCAGTTCTTC | CASSLLRAGDNEQFF
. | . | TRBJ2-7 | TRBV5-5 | TGTGCCAGCATGCGGGGACCCTCGTACGAGCAGTACTTC | CASMRGPSYEQYF
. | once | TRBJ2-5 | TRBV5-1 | TGCGCCAGCAGCTTAACTACCAACGAGGAGACCCAGTACTTC | CASSLTTNEETQYF
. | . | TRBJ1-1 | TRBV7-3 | TGTGCCAGCAGCTTCAGTATGAGCACTGAAGCTTTCTTT | CASSFSMSTEAFF
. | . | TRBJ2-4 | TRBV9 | TGTGCCAGCAGCTTCCAGGGGGGAACCGGCAGGAAGTACTTC | CASSFQGGTGRKYF
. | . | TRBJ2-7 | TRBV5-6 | TGTGCCAGCAGCTTGCGGGGGGCGACCTACGAGCAGTACTTC | CASSLRGATYEQYF
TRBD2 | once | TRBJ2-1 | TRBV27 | TGTGCCAGCAGTTTGCTGATAGCGGGGGGGCCCTCCTACAATGAGCAGTTCTTC | CASSLLIAGGPSYNEQFF
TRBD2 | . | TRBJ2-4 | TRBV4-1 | TGCGCCAGCAGCCAAGGACTAGCGGGGTTAGCCAAAAACATTCAGTACTTC | CASSQGLAGLAKNIQYF
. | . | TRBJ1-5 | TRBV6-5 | TGTGCCAGCAGTTCGGGGGGCGATCAGCCCCAGCATTTT | CASSSGGDQPQHF
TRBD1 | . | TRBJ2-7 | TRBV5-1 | TGCGCCAGCAGCTCTATAACAGGGGGTTTCTACGAGCAGTACTTC | CASSSITGGFYEQYF
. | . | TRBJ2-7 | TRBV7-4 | TGTGCCCGATCCCGGGACTTCACCTACGAGCAGTACTTC | CARSRDFTYEQYF
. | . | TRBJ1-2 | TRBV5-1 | TGCGCCAGCAGCCTTCAGTTTGGAAACTATGGCTACACCTTC | CASSLQFGNYGYTF
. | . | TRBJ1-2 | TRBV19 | TGTGCCAGTAGTTCTACTTGGGAAACTAACTATGGCTACACCTTC | CASSSTWETNYGYTF
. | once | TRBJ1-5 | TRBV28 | TGTGCCAGCAGTTTAACCCCCCTCGGTCCAAATCAGCCCCAGCATTTT | CASSLTPLGPNQPQHF
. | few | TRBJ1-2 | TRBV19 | TGTGCCAGTACCAGACCCGGGACTGCTAAGGGTTTTGGCTACACCTTC | CASTRPGTAKGFGYTF
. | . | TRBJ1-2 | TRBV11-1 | TGTGCCAGCAGCTTAGGATTGGATGGCTACACCTTC | CASSLGLDGYTF
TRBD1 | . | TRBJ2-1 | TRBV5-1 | TGCGCCAGCAGCCCCACCGGGACAGGGGTGGAAAATGAGCAGTTCTTC | CASSPTGTGVENEQFF
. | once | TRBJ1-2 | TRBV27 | TGTGCCAGCCCCGGTGGAGGCGGAGGCTACACCTTC | CASPGGGGGYTF
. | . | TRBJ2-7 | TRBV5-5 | TGTGCCAGCAGCATTAGCTCCTACGAGCAGTACTTC | CASSISSYEQYF
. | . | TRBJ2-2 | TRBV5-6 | TGTGCCAGCAGCTTGCAGTTCACCGGGGAGCTGTTTTTT | CASSLQFTGELFF
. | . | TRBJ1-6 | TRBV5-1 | TGCGCCAGCAATGACAGCCCCAATTCACCCCTCCACTTT | CASNDSPNSPLHF
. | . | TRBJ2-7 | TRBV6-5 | TGTGCCAGCGCAAGGGGATACGAGCAGTACTTC | CASARGYEQYF
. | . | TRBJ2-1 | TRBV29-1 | TGCAGCGTTCTAACCCGGACAGCCAATGAGCAGTTCTTC | CSVLTRTANEQFF